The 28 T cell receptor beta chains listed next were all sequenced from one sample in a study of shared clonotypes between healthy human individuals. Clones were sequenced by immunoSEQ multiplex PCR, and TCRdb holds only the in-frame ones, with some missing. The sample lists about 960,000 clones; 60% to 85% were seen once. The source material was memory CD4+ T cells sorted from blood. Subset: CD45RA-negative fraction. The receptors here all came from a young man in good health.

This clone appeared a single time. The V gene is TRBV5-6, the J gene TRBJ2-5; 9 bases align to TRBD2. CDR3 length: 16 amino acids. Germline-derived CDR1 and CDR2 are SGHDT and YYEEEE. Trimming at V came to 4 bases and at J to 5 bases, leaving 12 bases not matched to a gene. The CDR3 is CASSPIGIAGVETQYF. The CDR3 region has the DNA TGTGCCAGCAGCCCGATTGGGATAGCGGGGGTGGAGACCCAGTACTTC. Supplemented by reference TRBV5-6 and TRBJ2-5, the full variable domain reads DAGVTQSPTHLIKTRGQQVTLRCSPKSGHDTVSWYQQALGQGPQFIFQYYEEEERQRGNFPDRFSGHQFPNYSSELNVNALLLGDSALYLCASSPIGIAGVETQYFGPGTRLLVL.

CDR3 sequence: CASSLGQGQETQYF. The CDR3 nucleotides are TGTGCCAGCTCACTGGGACAGGGCCAAGAGACCCAGTACTTC. The chain links TRBV18 to TRBJ2-5; 9 bases line up with TRBD1. Losses at the gene ends were 4 bases for V and 1 base for J; bases not matched to a gene: 1. CDR3 length: 14 amino acids. Germline CDR1 KGHSH, CDR2 LQKENI.

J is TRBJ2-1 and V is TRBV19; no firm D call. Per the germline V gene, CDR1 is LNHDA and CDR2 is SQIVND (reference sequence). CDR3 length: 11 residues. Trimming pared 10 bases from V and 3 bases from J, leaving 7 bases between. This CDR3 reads CATLSYNEQFF. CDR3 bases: TGTGCCACCCTCAGCTACAATGAGCAGTTCTTC.

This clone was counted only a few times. In DNA form, the CDR3 reads TGTGCCAGCAGCCCGGGACAGATGCAAGAGACCCAGTACTTC. This sequence encodes CASSPGQMQETQYF. This rearrangement joins TRBV5-6 to TRBJ2-5; 7 positions agree with TRBD1. In germline, CDR1 is SGHDT, CDR2 YYEEEE. With 4 bases clipped from V and 2 bases from J, the junction kept 5 bases outside the gene matches. CDR3 length: 14 amino acids.

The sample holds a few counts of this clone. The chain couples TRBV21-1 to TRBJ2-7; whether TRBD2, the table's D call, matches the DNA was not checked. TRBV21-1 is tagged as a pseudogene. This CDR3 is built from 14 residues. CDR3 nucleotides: TGTGCCAGCAGCAAGCGGGTAGGTACCTACGAGCAGTACTTC. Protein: CASSKRVGTYEQYF.

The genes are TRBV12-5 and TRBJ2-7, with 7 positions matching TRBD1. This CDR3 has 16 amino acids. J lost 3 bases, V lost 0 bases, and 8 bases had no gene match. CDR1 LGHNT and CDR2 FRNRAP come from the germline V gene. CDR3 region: CASGLVPPGGSYEQYF. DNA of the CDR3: TGTGCTAGTGGTTTGGTACCCCCAGGGGGAAGCTACGAGCAGTACTTC.

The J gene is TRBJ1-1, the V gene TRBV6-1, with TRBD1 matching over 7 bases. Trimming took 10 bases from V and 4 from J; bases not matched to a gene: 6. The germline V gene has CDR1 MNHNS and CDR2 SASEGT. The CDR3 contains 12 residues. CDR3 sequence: CAIQRQGTEAFF. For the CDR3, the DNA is TGTGCCATCCAGAGACAGGGCACTGAAGCTTTCTTT.

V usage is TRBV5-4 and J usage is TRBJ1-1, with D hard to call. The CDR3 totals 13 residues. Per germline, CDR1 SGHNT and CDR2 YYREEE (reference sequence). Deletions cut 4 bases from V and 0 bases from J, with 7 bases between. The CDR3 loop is CASSRWVNTEAFF. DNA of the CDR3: TGTGCCAGCAGCCGGTGGGTGAACACTGAAGCTTTCTTT.

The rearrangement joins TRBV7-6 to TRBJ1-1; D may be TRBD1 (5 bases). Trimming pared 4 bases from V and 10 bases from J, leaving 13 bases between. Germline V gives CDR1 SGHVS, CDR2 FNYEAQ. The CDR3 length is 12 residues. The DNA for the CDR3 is TGTGCCAGCAGCTCACGTCAGGGAGCAGCTTTCTTT. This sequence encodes CASSSRQGAAFF.

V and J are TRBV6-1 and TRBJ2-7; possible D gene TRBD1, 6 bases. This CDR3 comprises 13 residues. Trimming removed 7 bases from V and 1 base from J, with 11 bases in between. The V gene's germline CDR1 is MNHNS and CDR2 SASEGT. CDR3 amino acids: CASTDRMSYEQYF. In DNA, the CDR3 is TGTGCCAGCACCGACAGGATGTCCTACGAGCAGTACTTC.

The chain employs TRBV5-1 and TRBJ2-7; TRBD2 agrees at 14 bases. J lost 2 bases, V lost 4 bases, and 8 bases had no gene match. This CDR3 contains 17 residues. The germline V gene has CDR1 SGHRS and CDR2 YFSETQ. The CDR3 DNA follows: TGCGCCAGCAGCATAGGGACTAGCGGGAGTTTGCCCTACGAGCAGTACTTC. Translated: CASSIGTSGSLPYEQYF.

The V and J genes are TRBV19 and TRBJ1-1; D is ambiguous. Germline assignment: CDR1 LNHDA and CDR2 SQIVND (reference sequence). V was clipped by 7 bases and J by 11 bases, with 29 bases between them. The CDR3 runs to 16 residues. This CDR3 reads CASKASLRASVLAAFF. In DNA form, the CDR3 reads TGTGCCAGTAAGGCTTCATTAAGAGCATCGGTGTTGGCGGCTTTCTTT.

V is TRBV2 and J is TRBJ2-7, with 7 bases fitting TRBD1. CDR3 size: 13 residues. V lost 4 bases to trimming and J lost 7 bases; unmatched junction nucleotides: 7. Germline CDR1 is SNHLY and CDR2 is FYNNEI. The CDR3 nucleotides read TGTGCCAGCAGTGGAGCCGGACAGGCTGAGCAGTACTTC. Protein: CASSGAGQAEQYF.

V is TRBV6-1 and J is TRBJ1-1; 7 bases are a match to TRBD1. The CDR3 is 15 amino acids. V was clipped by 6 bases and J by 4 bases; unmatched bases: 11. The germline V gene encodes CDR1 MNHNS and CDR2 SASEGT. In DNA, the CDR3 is TGTGCCAGCAGCGGCGACAGGGCGGGCAGCACTGAAGCTTTCTTT. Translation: CASSGDRAGSTEAFF.

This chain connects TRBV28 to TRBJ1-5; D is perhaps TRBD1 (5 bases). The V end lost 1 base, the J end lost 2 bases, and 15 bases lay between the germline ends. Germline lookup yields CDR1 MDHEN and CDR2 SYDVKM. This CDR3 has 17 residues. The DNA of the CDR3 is TGTGCCAGCAGTTTATCGAGATTCGGGGACCGCAATCAGCCCCAGCATTTT. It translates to CASSLSRFGDRNQPQHF.

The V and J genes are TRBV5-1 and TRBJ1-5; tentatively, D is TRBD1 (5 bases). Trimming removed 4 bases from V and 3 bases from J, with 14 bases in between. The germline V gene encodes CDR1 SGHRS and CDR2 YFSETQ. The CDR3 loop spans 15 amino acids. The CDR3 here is CASSLDGGDNQPQHF. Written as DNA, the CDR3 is TGCGCCAGCAGCCTGGACGGGGGAGACAATCAGCCCCAGCATTTT.

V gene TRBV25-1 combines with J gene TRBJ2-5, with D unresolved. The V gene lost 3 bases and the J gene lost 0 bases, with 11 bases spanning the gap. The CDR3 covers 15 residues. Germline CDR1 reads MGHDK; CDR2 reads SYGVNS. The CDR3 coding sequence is TGTGCCAGCAGTGATCCTTTTGGAGACCAAGAGACCCAGTACTTC. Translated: CASSDPFGDQETQYF.

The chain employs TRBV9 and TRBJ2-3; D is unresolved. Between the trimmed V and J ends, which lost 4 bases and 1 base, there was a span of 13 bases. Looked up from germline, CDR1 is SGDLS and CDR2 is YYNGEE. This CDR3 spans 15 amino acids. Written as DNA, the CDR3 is TGTGCCAGCAGCTCCAAGTTGGAGCGCACAGATACGCAGTATTTT. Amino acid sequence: CASSSKLERTDTQYF.

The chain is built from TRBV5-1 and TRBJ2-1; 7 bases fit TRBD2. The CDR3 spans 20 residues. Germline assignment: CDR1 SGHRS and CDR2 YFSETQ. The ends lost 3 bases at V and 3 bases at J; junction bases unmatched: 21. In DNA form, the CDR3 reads TGCGCCAGCAGCTCGCGGGAGCTTGTTGCCGGGCCCCCTTACTACAATGAGCAGTTCTTC. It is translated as CASSSRELVAGPPYYNEQFF. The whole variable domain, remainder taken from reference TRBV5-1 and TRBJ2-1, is KAGVTQTPRYLIKTRGQQVTLSCSPISGHRSVSWYQQTPGQGLQFLFEYFSETQRNKGNFPGRFSGRQFSNSRSEMNVSTLELGDSALYLCASSSRELVAGPPYYNEQFFGPGTRLTVL.

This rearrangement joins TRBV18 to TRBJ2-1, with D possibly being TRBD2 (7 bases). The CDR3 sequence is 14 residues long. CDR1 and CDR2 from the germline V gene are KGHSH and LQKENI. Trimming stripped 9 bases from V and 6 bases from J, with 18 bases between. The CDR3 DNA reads TGTGCCAGTTCAACAACGGGGGGCGGCAATGAGCAGTTCTTC. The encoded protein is CASSTTGGGNEQFF.

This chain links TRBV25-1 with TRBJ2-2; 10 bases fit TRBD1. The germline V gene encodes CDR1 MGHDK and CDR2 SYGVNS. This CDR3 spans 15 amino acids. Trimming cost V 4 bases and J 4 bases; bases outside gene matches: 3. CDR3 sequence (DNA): TGTGCCAGCAGTGGACAGGGGGCGGGCACCGGGGAGCTGTTTTTT. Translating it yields CASSGQGAGTGELFF.

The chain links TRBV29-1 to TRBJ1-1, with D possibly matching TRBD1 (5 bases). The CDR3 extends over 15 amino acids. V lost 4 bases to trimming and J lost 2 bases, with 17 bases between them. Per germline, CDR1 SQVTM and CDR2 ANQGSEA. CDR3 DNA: TGCAGCGTTGGGCCCTTCGTGACAGTCAACACTGAAGCTTTCTTT. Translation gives CSVGPFVTVNTEAFF.

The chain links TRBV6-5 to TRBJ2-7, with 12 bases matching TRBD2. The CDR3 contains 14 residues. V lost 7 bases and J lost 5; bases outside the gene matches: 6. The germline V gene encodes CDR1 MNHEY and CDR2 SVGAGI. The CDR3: CASIPSGRGNEQYF. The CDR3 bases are TGTGCCAGCATTCCTAGCGGGAGGGGGAACGAGCAGTACTTC.

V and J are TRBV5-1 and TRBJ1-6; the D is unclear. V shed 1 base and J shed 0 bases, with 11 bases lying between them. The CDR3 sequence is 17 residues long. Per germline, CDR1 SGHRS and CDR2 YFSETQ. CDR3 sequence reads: CASSLSSSSSYNSPLHF. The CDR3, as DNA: TGCGCCAGCAGCTTGTCCAGTTCCAGCTCCTATAATTCACCCCTCCACTTT.

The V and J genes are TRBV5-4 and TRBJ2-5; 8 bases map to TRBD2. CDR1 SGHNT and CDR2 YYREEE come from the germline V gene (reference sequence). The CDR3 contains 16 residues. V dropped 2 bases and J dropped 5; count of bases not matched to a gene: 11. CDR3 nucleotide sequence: TGTGCCAGCAGCTTCGAGTGGGGGCCTAGCGGGGAGACCCAGTACTTC. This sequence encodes CASSFEWGPSGETQYF.

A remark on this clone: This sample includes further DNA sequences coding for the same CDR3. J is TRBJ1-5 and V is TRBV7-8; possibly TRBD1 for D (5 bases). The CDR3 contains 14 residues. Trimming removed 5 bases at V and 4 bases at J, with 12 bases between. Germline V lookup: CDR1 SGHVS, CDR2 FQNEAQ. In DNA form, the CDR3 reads TGTGCCAGCAGCCCCCGGGAGGGGAATCAGCCCCAGCATTTT. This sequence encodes CASSPREGNQPQHF.

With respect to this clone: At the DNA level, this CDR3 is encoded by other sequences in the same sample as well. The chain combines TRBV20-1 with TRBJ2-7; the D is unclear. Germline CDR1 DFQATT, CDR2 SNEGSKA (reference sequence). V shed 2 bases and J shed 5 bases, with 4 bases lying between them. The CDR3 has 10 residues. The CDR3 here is CSARRDEQYF. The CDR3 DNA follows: TGCAGTGCTAGACGGGACGAGCAGTACTTC.

The CDR3 nucleotides are TGTGCCTGGAGTCGGACAGGGGTGCCCTACGAGCAGTACTTC. It specifies CAWSRTGVPYEQYF. V is TRBV30 and J is TRBJ2-7; TRBD1 matches at 9 bases. This CDR3 contains 14 residues. Germline loops: CDR1 GTSNPN, CDR2 SVGIG (reference sequence). Trimming took 2 bases from V and 2 from J; bases not matched to a gene: 4.